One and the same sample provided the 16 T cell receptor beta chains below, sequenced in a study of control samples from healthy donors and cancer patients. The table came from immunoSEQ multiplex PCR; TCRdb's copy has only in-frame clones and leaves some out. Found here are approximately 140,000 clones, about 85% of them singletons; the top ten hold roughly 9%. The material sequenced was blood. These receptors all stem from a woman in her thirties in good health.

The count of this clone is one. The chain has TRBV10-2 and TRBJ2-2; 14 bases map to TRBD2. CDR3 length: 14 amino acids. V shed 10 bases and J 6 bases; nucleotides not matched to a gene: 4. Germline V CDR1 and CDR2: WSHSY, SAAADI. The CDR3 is CANRLAGGPGELFF. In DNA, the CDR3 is TGCGCCAACCGACTAGCGGGAGGGCCCGGGGAGCTGTTTTTT.

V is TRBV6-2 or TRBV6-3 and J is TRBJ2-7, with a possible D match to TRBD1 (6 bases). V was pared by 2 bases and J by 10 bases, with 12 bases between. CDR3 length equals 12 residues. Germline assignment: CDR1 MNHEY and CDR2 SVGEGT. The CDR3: CASSYGGGGQYF. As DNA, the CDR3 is TGTGCCAGCAGTTACGGGGGCGGTGGCCAGTACTTC.

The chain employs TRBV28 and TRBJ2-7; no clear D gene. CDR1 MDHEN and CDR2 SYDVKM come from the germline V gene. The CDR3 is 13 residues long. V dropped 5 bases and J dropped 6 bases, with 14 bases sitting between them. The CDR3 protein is CASSLPTVGEQYF. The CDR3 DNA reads TGTGCCAGCAGTCTCCCTACGGTTGGCGAGCAGTACTTC.

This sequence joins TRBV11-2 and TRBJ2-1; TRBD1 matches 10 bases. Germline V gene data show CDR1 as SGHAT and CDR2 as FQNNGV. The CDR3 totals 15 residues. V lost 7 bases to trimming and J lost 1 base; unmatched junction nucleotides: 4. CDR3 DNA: TGTGCCAGCAACCCGGGACAGGGGTCCTACAATGAGCAGTTCTTC. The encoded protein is CASNPGQGSYNEQFF.

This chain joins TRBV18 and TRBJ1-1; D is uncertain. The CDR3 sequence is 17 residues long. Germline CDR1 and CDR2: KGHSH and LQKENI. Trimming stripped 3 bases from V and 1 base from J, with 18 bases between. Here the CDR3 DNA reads TGTGCCAGCTCACCGGCTCCCCCTACAAGGGAGAACACTGAAGCTTTCTTT. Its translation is CASSPAPPTRENTEAFF.

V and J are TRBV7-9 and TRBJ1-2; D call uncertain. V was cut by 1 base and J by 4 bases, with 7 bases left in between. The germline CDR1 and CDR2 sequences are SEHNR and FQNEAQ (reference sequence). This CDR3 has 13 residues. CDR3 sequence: CASSLGRTYGYTF. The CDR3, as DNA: TGTGCCAGCAGCTTAGGGCGGACCTATGGCTACACCTTC.

The CDR3 DNA sequence: TGTGCCAGCAGGCCCGGGACAGGGAACGGCTACACCTTC. Its protein is CASRPGTGNGYTF. The V gene is TRBV2, the J gene TRBJ1-2, with 9 bases that match TRBD1. The CDR3 covers 13 residues. V was clipped by 6 bases and J by 8 bases; unmatched bases: 7. From germline, CDR1 is SNHLY and CDR2 FYNNEI. Combining the CDR3 with reference TRBV2 and TRBJ1-2 gives the whole variable domain EPEVTQTPSHQVTQMGQEVILRCVPISNHLYFYWYRQILGQKVEFLVSFYNNEISEKSEIFDDQFSVERPDGSNFTLKIRSTKLEDSAMYFCASRPGTGNGYTFGSGTRLTVV.

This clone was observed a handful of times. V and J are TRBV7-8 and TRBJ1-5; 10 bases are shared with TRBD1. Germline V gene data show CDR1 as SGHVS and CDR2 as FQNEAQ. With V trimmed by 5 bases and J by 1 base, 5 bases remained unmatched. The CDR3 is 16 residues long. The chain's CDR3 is CASSGRTGGSNQPQHF. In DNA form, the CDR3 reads TGTGCCAGCAGCGGAAGGACAGGGGGAAGCAATCAGCCCCAGCATTTT.

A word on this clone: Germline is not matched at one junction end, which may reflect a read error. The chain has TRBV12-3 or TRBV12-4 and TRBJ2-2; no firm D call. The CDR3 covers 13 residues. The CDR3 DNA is TGTGCCAGCAGGTTAGGGCGCGCCGGGGAGCTGTTTTTT. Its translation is CASRLGRAGELFF.

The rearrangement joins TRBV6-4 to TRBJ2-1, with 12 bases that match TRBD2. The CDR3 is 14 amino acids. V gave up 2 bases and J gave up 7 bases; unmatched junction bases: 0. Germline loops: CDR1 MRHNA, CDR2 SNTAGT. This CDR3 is CASSDGTSGNEQFF. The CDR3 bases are TGTGCCAGCAGTGACGGGACTAGCGGGAATGAGCAGTTCTTC.

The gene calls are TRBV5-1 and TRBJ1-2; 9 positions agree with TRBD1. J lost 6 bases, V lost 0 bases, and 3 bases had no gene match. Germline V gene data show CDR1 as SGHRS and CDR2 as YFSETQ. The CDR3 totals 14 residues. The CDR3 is CASSLATGGNGYTF. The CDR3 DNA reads TGCGCCAGCAGCTTGGCTACAGGGGGCAATGGCTACACCTTC. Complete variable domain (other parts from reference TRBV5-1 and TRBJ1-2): KAGVTQTPRYLIKTRGQQVTLSCSPISGHRSVSWYQQTPGQGLQFLFEYFSETQRNKGNFPGRFSGRQFSNSRSEMNVSTLELGDSALYLCASSLATGGNGYTFGSGTRLTVV.

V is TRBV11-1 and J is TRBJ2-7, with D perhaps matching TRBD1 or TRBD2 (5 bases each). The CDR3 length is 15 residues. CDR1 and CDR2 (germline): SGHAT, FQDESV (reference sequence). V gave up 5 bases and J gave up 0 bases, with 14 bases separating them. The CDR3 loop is CASSRGTFGSYEQYF. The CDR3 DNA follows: TGTGCCAGCAGCCGAGGGACGTTCGGCTCCTACGAGCAGTACTTC.

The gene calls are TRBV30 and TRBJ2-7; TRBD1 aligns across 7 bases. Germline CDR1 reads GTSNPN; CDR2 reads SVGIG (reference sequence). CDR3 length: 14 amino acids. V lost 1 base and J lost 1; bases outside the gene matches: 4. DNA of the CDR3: TGTGCCTGGAGTGCAGGGACAGTTTCCTACGAGCAGTACTTC. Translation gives CAWSAGTVSYEQYF.

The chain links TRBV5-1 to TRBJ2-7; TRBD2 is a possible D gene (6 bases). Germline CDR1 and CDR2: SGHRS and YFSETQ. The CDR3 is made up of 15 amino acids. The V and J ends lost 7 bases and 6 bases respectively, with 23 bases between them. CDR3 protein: CASCVDGSSRIEQYF. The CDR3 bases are TGCGCCAGCTGTGTCGACGGGAGCTCTCGGATCGAGCAGTACTTC.

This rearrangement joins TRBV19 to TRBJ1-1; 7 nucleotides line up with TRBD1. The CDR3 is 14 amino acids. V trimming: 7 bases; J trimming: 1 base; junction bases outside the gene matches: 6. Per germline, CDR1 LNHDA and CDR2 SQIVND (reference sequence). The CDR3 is CASTYRGGNTEAFF. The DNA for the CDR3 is TGTGCCAGTACGTACAGGGGCGGGAACACTGAAGCTTTCTTT.

CDR3 residues: CSATQSYTDTQYF. The CDR3 DNA is TGCAGCGCTACTCAGTCGTACACAGATACGCAGTATTTT. This sequence joins TRBV29-1 and TRBJ2-3, with D hard to call. Germline loops: CDR1 SQVTM, CDR2 ANQGSEA. V lost 7 bases to trimming and J lost 2 bases, with 13 bases between them. The CDR3 length is 13 residues.